These 2 T cell receptor beta chains were all obtained from the same sample, sequenced in a study of CD8 T cells in Susac syndrome. RNA, at about 0.45 to 1 ug, was reverse transcribed with random hexamers. TCRdb recomputed calls from the immunoSEQ multiplex PCR reads with MiXCR, one row per CDR3 protein. The sample includes 90,000 to 150,000 distinct CDR3 sequences, around 90% seen only once; the top ten take 0.13% to 0.15%. Sequencing was done on a sample of CD4+ T cells from PBMCs. These receptors were obtained from a human donor in good health.

The V and J genes are TRBV27 and TRBJ2-3, with 9 positions matching TRBD1. Germline V lookup: CDR1 MNHEY, CDR2 SMNVEV (reference sequence). This CDR3 comprises 15 residues. The J segment lost 6 bases and the V segment lost 4 bases, leaving 8 bases of the junction unmatched. The CDR3 protein is CASSYTDRGPDTQYF. CDR3 bases: TGTGCCAGCAGTTACACGGACAGGGGCCCCGATACGCAGTATTTT.

This sequence joins TRBV28 and TRBJ2-7, with unresolved D. The CDR3 has 13 residues. The ends were cut back, 2 bases at V and 2 bases at J, with 7 bases in the middle. CDR1 is MDHEN and CDR2 is SYDVKM in the germline V gene. The CDR3 nucleotides are TGTGCCAGCAGTTTACGCAATCCCTACGAGCAGTACTTC. It encodes CASSLRNPYEQYF.